This TCR beta chain was retrieved from a study of shared clonotypes between healthy human individuals. Trimming left V 6 bases short and J 0 bases short, with 14 bases between. Germline V lookup: CDR1 SNHLY, CDR2 FYNNEI. The CDR3 loop spans 15 amino acids. The method was immunoSEQ multiplex PCR; TCRdb's version includes in-frame clones alone and lacks a portion of them. Found here are over a million clones, 70% to 80% of them singletons; the top ten hold under 0.6%. The TCR comes from a young man in good health. Some clones in this sample may be carry-over from other donors' samples. This rearrangement joins TRBV2 to TRBJ1-1; D not resolved. Specimen: memory CD4+ T cells from PBMCs. Sample subset: CD45RA-negative fraction. Written as DNA, the CDR3 is TGTGCCAGCAGCGAACAGTTACCCATGAACACTGAAGCTTTCTTT. Its translation is CASSEQLPMNTEAFF.